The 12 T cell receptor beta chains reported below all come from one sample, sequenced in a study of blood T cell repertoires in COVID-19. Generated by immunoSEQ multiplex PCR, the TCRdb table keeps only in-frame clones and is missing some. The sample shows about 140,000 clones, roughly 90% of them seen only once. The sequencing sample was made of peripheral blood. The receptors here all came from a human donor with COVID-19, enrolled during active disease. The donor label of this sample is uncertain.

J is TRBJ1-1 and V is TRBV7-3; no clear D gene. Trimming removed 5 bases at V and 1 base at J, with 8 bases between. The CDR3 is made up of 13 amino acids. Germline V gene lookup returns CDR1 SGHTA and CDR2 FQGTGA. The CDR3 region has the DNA TGTGCCAGCAGCGAAGGGAGGAACACTGAAGCTTTCTTT. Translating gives CASSEGRNTEAFF. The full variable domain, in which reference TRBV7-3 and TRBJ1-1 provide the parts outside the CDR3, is GAGVSQTPSNKVTEKGKYVELRCDPISGHTALYWYRQSLGQGPEFLIYFQGTGAADDSGLPNDRFFAVRPEGSVSTLKIQRTERGDSAVYLCASSEGRNTEAFFGQGTRLTVV.

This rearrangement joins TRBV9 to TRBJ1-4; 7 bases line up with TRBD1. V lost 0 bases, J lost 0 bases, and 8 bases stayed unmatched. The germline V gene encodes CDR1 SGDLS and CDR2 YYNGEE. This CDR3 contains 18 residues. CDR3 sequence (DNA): TGTGCCAGCAGCGTAGGGGCGGGAGGGACAGCAACTAATGAAAAACTGTTTTTT. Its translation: CASSVGAGGTATNEKLFF.

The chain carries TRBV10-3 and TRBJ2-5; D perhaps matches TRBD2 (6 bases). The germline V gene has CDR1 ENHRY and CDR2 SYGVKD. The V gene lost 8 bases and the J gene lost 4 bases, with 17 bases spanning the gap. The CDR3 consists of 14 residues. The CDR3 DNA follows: TGTGCCATCCGTGGACTATCCCCCGGAGAGACCCAGTACTTC. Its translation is CAIRGLSPGETQYF.

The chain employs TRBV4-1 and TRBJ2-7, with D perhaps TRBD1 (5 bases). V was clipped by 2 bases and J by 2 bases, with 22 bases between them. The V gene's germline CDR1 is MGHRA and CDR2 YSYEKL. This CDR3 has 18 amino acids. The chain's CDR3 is CASSQKTPGPSPTYEQYF. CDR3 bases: TGCGCCAGCAGCCAAAAGACCCCAGGGCCATCCCCCACCTACGAGCAGTACTTC.

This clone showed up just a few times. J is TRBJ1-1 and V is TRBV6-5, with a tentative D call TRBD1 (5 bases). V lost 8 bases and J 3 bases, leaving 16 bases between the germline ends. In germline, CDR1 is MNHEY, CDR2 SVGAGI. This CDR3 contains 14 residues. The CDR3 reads CASQRSPGDTEAFF. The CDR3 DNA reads TGTGCCAGCCAAAGGTCCCCGGGGGACACTGAAGCTTTCTTT.

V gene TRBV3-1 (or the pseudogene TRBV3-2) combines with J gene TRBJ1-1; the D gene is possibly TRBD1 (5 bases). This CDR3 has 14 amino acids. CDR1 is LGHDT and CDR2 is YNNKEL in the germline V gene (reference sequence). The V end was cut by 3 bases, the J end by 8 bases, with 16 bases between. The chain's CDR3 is CASSQGGTDGEAFF. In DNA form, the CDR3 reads TGTGCCAGCAGCCAGGGAGGGACCGATGGGGAAGCTTTCTTT.

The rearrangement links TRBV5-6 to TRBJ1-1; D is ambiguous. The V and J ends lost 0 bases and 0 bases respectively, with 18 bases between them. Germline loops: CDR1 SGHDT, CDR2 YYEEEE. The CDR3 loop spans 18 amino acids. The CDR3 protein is CASSLVKVAPGLNTEAFF. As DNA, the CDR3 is TGTGCCAGCAGCTTGGTAAAGGTCGCCCCAGGATTGAACACTGAAGCTTTCTTT.

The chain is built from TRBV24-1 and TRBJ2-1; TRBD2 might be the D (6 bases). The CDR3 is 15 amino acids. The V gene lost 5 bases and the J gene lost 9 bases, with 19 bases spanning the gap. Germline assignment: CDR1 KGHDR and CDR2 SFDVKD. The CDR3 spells CATSAGTPRGGEQFF. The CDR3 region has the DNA TGTGCCACCAGTGCCGGGACTCCAAGAGGCGGTGAGCAGTTCTTC.

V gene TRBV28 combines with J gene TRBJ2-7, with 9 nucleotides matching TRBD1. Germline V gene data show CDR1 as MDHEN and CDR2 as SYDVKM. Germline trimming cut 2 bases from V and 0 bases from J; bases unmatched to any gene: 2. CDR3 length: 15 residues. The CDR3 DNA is TGTGCCAGCAGTTTAACAGGGGGCAACTCCTACGAGCAGTACTTC. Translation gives CASSLTGGNSYEQYF.

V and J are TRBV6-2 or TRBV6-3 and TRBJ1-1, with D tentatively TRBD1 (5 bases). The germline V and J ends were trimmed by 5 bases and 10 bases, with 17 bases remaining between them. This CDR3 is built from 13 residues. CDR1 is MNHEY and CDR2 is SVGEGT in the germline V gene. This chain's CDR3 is CASSDQVGRGAFF. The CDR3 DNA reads TGTGCCAGCAGTGACCAAGTTGGGAGGGGAGCTTTCTTT.

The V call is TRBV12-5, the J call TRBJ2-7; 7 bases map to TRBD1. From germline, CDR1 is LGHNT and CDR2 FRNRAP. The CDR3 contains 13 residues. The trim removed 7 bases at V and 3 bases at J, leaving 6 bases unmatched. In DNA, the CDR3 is TGTGCTAGTGCCGGGACAGAGTTCTACGAGCAGTACTTC. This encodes CASAGTEFYEQYF.

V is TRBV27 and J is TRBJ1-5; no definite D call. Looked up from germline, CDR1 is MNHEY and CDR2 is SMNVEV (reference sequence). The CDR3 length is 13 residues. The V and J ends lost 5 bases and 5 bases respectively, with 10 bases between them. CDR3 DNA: TGTGCCAGCAGTGTCAGGCGGGATCAGCCCCAGCATTTT. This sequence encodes CASSVRRDQPQHF.